This paragraph reports one T cell receptor (beta chain). The sample comes from a study of T cell changes during pregnancy in multiple sclerosis. Sequenced by immunoSEQ multiplex PCR; TCRdb stores in-frame clones only, minus some. Among over 30,000 clones, around nine tenths were seen once, and the ten largest hold roughly 4%. The clonotype comes from a female donor with multiple sclerosis, enrolled in a pregnancy study. The sequenced sample was CD8+ T cells from peripheral blood mononuclear cells, obtained in the third trimester of pregnancy.

The CDR3 loop reads CASSPRDRGRGETQYF. For the CDR3, the DNA is TGTGCCAGCAGCCCCCGGGACAGGGGGCGAGGAGAGACCCAGTACTTC. The chain links TRBV7-7 to TRBJ2-5, with 12 nucleotides matching TRBD1. J lost 4 bases, V lost 5 bases, and 8 bases had no gene match. The CDR3 extends over 16 amino acids. Per the germline V gene, CDR1 is SSHAT and CDR2 is FNYEAQ (reference sequence). Based on the CDR3 plus reference TRBV7-7 and TRBJ2-5, the full variable domain is GAGVSQSPRYKVTKRGQDVTLRCDPISSHATLYWYQQALGQGPEFLTYFNYEAQPDKSGLPSDRFSAERPEGSISTLTIQRTEQRDSAMYRCASSPRDRGRGETQYFGPGTRLLVL.